What follows are 9 T cell receptor beta chains derived from one specimen sequenced in a study of blood T cell repertoires in COVID-19. The protocol was immunoSEQ multiplex PCR, while the TCRdb copy is restricted to in-frame clones and leaves out a portion. The table shows 110,000 to 150,000 clones, with about 79% occurring only once. Specimen: peripheral blood. The receptors here all came from a man in his sixties with active or convalescent COVID-19.

V usage is TRBV3-1 (or the pseudogene TRBV3-2) and J usage is TRBJ1-4; possible D gene TRBD1, 5 bases. The CDR3 is 13 residues long. CDR1 and CDR2 from the germline V gene are LGHDT and YNNKEL (reference sequence). Trimming pared 8 bases from V and 7 bases from J, leaving 14 bases between. This CDR3 reads CASAAGPGEKLFF. DNA for the CDR3: TGTGCCAGCGCCGCGGGGCCGGGTGAAAAACTGTTTTTT.

The genes are TRBV29-1 and TRBJ1-5; perhaps TRBD1 as D (5 bases). V gave up 5 bases and J gave up 3 bases, with 11 bases separating them. The CDR3 has 13 residues. From germline, CDR1 is SQVTM and CDR2 ANQGSEA. CDR3 amino acids: CSVLWGVNQPQHF. CDR3 coding DNA: TGCAGCGTTCTATGGGGGGTCAATCAGCCCCAGCATTTT.

The chain couples TRBV6-2 or TRBV6-3 to TRBJ1-6; TRBD1 matches at 10 bases. The CDR3 runs 14 residues. J lost 8 bases, V lost 4 bases, and 2 bases had no gene match. Germline V gene lookup returns CDR1 MNHEY and CDR2 SVGEGT. Here the CDR3 reads CASSSGQGYSPLHF. The CDR3 DNA reads TGTGCCAGCAGTTCGGGACAGGGGTATTCACCCCTCCACTTT.

The chain uses TRBV3-1 (or the pseudogene TRBV3-2) and TRBJ2-1; no firm D call. The V end was cut by 4 bases, the J end by 8 bases, with 18 bases between. Germline assignment: CDR1 LGHDT and CDR2 YNNKEL (reference sequence). CDR3 size: 15 residues. Here the CDR3 DNA reads TGTGCCAGCAGCCCCGCAGGATTTAACCACGATGAGCAGTTCTTC. Translation: CASSPAGFNHDEQFF.

The rearrangement uses TRBV4-3 and TRBJ2-5; 9 bases are shared with TRBD2. The CDR3 contains 14 residues. With 2 bases clipped from V and 5 bases from J, the junction kept 3 bases outside the gene matches. Germline CDR1 and CDR2: LGHNA and YSLEER. The CDR3 region is CASSQMAGGETQYF. The CDR3 DNA sequence: TGCGCCAGCAGCCAAATGGCGGGAGGGGAGACCCAGTACTTC.

This chain uses TRBV24-1 with TRBJ2-2, with D perhaps matching TRBD2 (6 bases). The CDR3 consists of 16 residues. The ends were cut back, 3 bases at V and 5 bases at J, with 15 bases in the middle. The germline V gene encodes CDR1 KGHDR and CDR2 SFDVKD. The CDR3, as DNA: TGTGCCACCAGTGATCGCGTCCGGGGACTTACCGGGGAGCTGTTTTTT. Translated: CATSDRVRGLTGELFF.

This rearrangement joins TRBV3-1 (or the pseudogene TRBV3-2) to TRBJ1-1; TRBD1 matches 8 bases. The germline V gene encodes CDR1 LGHDT and CDR2 YNNKEL (reference sequence). The CDR3 extends over 15 amino acids. The V gene end was trimmed by 4 bases and the J gene end by 3 bases; junction bases not matched to a gene: 7. The CDR3 here is CASSLRQGRYTEAFF. CDR3 bases: TGTGCCAGCAGCCTCCGACAGGGGCGATACACTGAAGCTTTCTTT.

The rearrangement uses TRBV7-2 and TRBJ1-1; 7 nucleotides align to TRBD1. The ends lost 8 bases at V and 5 bases at J; junction bases unmatched: 8. The CDR3 covers 13 residues. CDR1 SGHTA and CDR2 FQGNSA come from the germline V gene. CDR3 DNA: TGTGCCAGCGGCTCAGGGGGACGTACTGAAGCTTTCTTT. Translating it yields CASGSGGRTEAFF.

The chain uses TRBV5-1 and TRBJ2-3; 7 bases fit TRBD1. The CDR3 is 14 amino acids. Germline assignment: CDR1 SGHRS and CDR2 YFSETQ. J was trimmed by 0 bases and V by 5 bases; bases with no gene match: 3. CDR3 nucleotides: TGCGCCAGCAGATTACAGGGGAGCACAGATACGCAGTATTTT. Translating gives CASRLQGSTDTQYF. Full variable domain (outside the CDR3, taken from reference TRBV5-1 and TRBJ2-3): KAGVTQTPRYLIKTRGQQVTLSCSPISGHRSVSWYQQTPGQGLQFLFEYFSETQRNKGNFPGRFSGRQFSNSRSEMNVSTLELGDSALYLCASRLQGSTDTQYFGPGTRLTVL.